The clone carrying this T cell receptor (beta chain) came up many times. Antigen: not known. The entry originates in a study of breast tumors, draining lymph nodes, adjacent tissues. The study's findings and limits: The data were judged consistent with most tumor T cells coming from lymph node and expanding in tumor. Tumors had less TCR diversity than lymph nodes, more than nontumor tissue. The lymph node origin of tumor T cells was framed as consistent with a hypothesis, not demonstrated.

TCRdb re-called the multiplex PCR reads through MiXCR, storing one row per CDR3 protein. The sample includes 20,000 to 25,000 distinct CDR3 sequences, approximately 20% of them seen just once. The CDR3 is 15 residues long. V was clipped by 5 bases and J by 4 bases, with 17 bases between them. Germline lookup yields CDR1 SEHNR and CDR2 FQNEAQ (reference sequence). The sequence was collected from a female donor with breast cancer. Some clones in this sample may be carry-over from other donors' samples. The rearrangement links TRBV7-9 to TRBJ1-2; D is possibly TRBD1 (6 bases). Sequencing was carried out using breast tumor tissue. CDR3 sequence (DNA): TGTGCCAGCAGCGGAACGTCCGGGACAACCTATGGCTACACCTTC. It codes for CASSGTSGTTYGYTF.